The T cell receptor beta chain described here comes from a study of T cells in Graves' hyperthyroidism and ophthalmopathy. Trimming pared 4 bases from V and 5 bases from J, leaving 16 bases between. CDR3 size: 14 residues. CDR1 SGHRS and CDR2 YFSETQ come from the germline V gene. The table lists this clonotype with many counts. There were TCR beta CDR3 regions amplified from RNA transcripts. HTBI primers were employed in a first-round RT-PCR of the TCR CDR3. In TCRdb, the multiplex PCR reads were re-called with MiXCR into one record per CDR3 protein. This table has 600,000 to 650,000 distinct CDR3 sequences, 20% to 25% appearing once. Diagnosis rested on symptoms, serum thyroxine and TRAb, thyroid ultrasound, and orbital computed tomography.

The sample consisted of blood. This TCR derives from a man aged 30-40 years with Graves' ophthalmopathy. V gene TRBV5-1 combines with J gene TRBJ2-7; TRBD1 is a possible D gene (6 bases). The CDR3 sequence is CASSPRQGNNEQYF. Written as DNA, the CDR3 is TGCGCCAGCAGCCCGCGTCAGGGGAACAACGAGCAGTACTTC.